A single sample is the source of the 20 T cell receptor beta chains below, sequenced in a study of blood T cell repertoires in COVID-19. Profiled with immunoSEQ multiplex PCR; TCRdb holds only in-frame clones, not every one. This sample has roughly 250,000 clones; roughly nine tenths occur once, and the top ten carry 1% to 1.5%. The sequencing input was PBMCs or T cells enriched from blood (not recorded which). The source of these receptors is a human donor in a cohort exposed to, infected with or recovered from COVID-19 (not recorded which). The donor label of this sample is uncertain.

The rearrangement links TRBV3-1 (or the pseudogene TRBV3-2) to TRBJ2-7, with TRBD1 as a possible D gene (6 bases). This CDR3 has 12 amino acids. The V end was cut by 5 bases, the J end by 3 bases, with 8 bases between. Germline CDR1 is LGHDT and CDR2 is YNNKEL (reference sequence). CDR3 in amino acids: CASSNRVYEQYF. The CDR3 DNA reads TGTGCCAGCAGCAACAGGGTCTACGAGCAGTACTTC.

J is TRBJ1-1 and V is TRBV7-2, with D tentatively TRBD1 (6 bases). The CDR3 has 12 residues. Trimming cost V 3 bases and J 7 bases, with 9 bases left between them. In germline, CDR1 is SGHTA, CDR2 FQGNSA. The CDR3 sequence is CASSFTGIEAFF. For the CDR3, the DNA is TGTGCCAGCAGCTTCACAGGGATTGAAGCTTTCTTT.

This clone showed up just once. The CDR3 bases are TGTGCCAGCAGCCAAGTTCGAGGGTCCGGAGGTGAAGCTTTCTTT. It yields the protein CASSQVRGSGGEAFF. This sequence joins TRBV14 and TRBJ1-1; D gene uncertain. Between the trimmed V and J ends, which lost 1 base and 7 bases, there was a span of 16 bases. The CDR3 consists of 15 residues. CDR1 and CDR2 from the germline V gene are SGHDN and FVKESK.

V gene TRBV2 combines with J gene TRBJ2-3; perhaps TRBD1 as D (5 bases). Trimming stripped 6 bases from V and 6 bases from J, with 16 bases between. There are 14 residues in the CDR3. Per germline, CDR1 SNHLY and CDR2 FYNNEI. This chain's CDR3 is CASSLSQGMDTQYF. The CDR3 nucleotides read TGTGCCAGCAGCCTGAGTCAGGGTATGGATACGCAGTATTTT. Full variable domain (outside the CDR3, taken from reference TRBV2 and TRBJ2-3): EPEVTQTPSHQVTQMGQEVILRCVPISNHLYFYWYRQILGQKVEFLVSFYNNEISEKSEIFDDQFSVERPDGSNFTLKIRSTKLEDSAMYFCASSLSQGMDTQYFGPGTRLTVL.

V is TRBV18 and J is TRBJ1-4, with TRBD1 matching over 8 bases. This CDR3 comprises 15 residues. Germline V lookup: CDR1 KGHSH, CDR2 LQKENI. V trimming: 6 bases; J trimming: 7 bases; junction bases outside the gene matches: 10. In DNA, the CDR3 is TGTGCCAGCTCGTTCGACAGGGGACGGGGTGAAAAACTGTTTTTT. This codes for CASSFDRGRGEKLFF.

The chain carries TRBV27 and TRBJ2-1; 7 bases line up with TRBD1. J gave up 8 bases and V 2 bases, and 6 bases lay outside the gene matches. Looked up from germline, CDR1 is MNHEY and CDR2 is SMNVEV (reference sequence). The CDR3 length is 14 residues. CDR3 region: CASSLEKGAHEQFF. CDR3 coding DNA: TGTGCCAGCAGTTTAGAGAAGGGGGCACATGAGCAGTTCTTC.

V usage is TRBV19 and J usage is TRBJ1-5; 8 positions match TRBD1. This CDR3 has 15 residues. Germline V gene sequence: CDR1 LNHDA, CDR2 SQIVND (reference sequence). V lost 5 bases and J lost 5; bases outside the gene matches: 8. The CDR3 sequence: CASSATQGAHQPQHF. The CDR3 region has the DNA TGTGCCAGTAGTGCCACCCAGGGGGCCCATCAGCCCCAGCATTTT. Drawing the rest from reference TRBV19 and TRBJ1-5, the complete variable domain is DGGITQSPKYLFRKEGQNVTLSCEQNLNHDAMYWYRQDPGQGLRLIYYSQIVNDFQKGDIAEGYSVSREKKESFPLTVTSAQKNPTAFYLCASSATQGAHQPQHFGDGTRLSIL.

V is TRBV20-1 and J is TRBJ1-4; maybe TRBD1 (6 bases). Germline V gene lookup returns CDR1 DFQATT and CDR2 SNEGSKA (reference sequence). This CDR3 has 14 amino acids. Trimming stripped 3 bases from V and 4 bases from J, with 12 bases between. CDR3 in amino acids: CSASLDSRNEKLFF. In nucleotides, the CDR3 is TGCAGTGCTAGTTTGGACAGCCGTAATGAAAAACTGTTTTTT.

The CDR3 region has the DNA TGCAGCGCAAAGACAGGGGGCGGTTTTGGGACCCAGTACTTC. It is translated as CSAKTGGGFGTQYF. V gene TRBV29-1 combines with J gene TRBJ2-5; 10 bases are a match to TRBD1. This CDR3 has 14 residues. The V segment lost 7 bases and the J segment 7 bases; nucleotides outside the gene matches: 12. CDR1 and CDR2 (germline): SQVTM, ANQGSEA.

The CDR3, as DNA: TGTGCCATCAGTGACCTGGGACAGGGGACCTACAATGAGCAGTTCTTC. Amino acid sequence: CAISDLGQGTYNEQFF. The V and J genes are TRBV10-3 and TRBJ2-1; TRBD1 matches 10 bases. V lost 3 bases and J lost 2; bases outside the gene matches: 4. CDR1 and CDR2 from the germline V gene are ENHRY and SYGVKD. This CDR3 contains 16 residues.

The V call is TRBV19, the J call TRBJ1-1; D unresolved. Trimming cost V 1 base and J 8 bases, with 11 bases left between them. CDR1 is LNHDA and CDR2 is SQIVND in the germline V gene (reference sequence). This CDR3 is 13 amino acids long. In DNA form, the CDR3 reads TGTGCCAGTAGTATAGCGCCGGGGAGCGAAGCTTTCTTT. As protein: CASSIAPGSEAFF.

The table lists this clone with a count of one. This chain joins TRBV7-8 and TRBJ1-1, with D unresolved. V was cut by 2 bases and J by 0 bases, with 10 bases left in between. Germline CDR1 and CDR2: SGHVS and FQNEAQ. This CDR3 contains 15 residues. In DNA, the CDR3 is TGTGCCAGCAGCTTATCAGGATCTATGAACACTGAAGCTTTCTTT. Translated: CASSLSGSMNTEAFF.

The rearrangement links TRBV11-3 to TRBJ2-3; 8 bases fit TRBD2. The junction had 13 bases not matched to a gene; V was cut back by 1 base and J by 4 bases. This CDR3 region has 18 residues. Looked up from germline, CDR1 is SGHNT and CDR2 is YENEEA. CDR3 in DNA: TGTGCCAGCAGCTTAGGGTGGGACCGCGGGGGGCCGGCAGATACGCAGTATTTT. Translation gives CASSLGWDRGGPADTQYF.

V is TRBV2 and J is TRBJ2-7, with D uncertain. Per the germline V gene, CDR1 is SNHLY and CDR2 is FYNNEI. V was pared by 7 bases and J by 6 bases, with 16 bases between. The CDR3 length is 13 residues. CDR3 coding DNA: TGTGCCAGCACCACGGTATTGTTCGGCGAGCAGTACTTC. Protein product: CASTTVLFGEQYF.

The chain combines TRBV10-1 with TRBJ2-3; D possibly corresponds to TRBD2 (6 bases). V shed 0 bases and J shed 0 bases, with 10 bases lying between them. This CDR3 spans 16 amino acids. Germline-derived CDR1 and CDR2 are WNHNN and SYGVQD (reference sequence). CDR3 bases: TGCGCCAGCAGTGAGTCGACGGCGGGGAGCACAGATACGCAGTATTTT. Protein product: CASSESTAGSTDTQYF.

The V call is TRBV2, the J call TRBJ2-7; 7 bases align to TRBD1. Germline lookup yields CDR1 SNHLY and CDR2 FYNNEI. The CDR3 length is 13 residues. The V and J ends lost 4 bases and 5 bases, in that order; junction bases with no gene match: 5. In nucleotides, the CDR3 is TGTGCCAGCAGTGCACAGGGGTTACACGAGCAGTACTTC. This translates into CASSAQGLHEQYF.

The chain couples TRBV21-1 to TRBJ2-6; TRBD1 was called by the table and not checked on the DNA. TRBV21-1 is listed as a pseudogene. The CDR3 spans 18 residues. The CDR3 loop is CASSKVHRDITGANVLTF. The CDR3 DNA sequence: TGTGCCAGCAGCAAAGTTCACAGGGATATCACTGGGGCCAACGTCCTGACTTTC.

V gene TRBV19 combines with J gene TRBJ2-3; 11 bases are shared with TRBD2. Germline CDR1 is LNHDA and CDR2 is SQIVND (reference sequence). CDR3 length: 18 residues. The ends lost 7 bases at V and 6 bases at J; junction bases unmatched: 18. The CDR3 protein is CASKSFEFGTSGLDTQYF. The CDR3 DNA reads TGTGCCAGTAAATCGTTTGAATTCGGGACTAGCGGTTTGGATACGCAGTATTTT.

The chain couples TRBV12-3 or TRBV12-4 to TRBJ1-1; D remains ambiguous. Trimming pared 6 bases from V and 1 base from J, leaving 9 bases between. The CDR3 consists of 13 residues. The CDR3 DNA sequence: TGTGCCAGCAGCTCCACAGAGAACACTGAAGCTTTCTTT. It translates to CASSSTENTEAFF.

This rearrangement joins TRBV6-4 to TRBJ1-5, with 11 nucleotides matching TRBD1. V was clipped by 2 bases and J by 3 bases; unmatched bases: 18. The CDR3 contains 21 residues. Germline loops: CDR1 MRHNA, CDR2 SNTAGT. The CDR3 spells CASSDVGQGAPSLKLNQPQHF. The CDR3 region has the DNA TGTGCCAGCAGTGACGTAGGACAGGGGGCCCCAAGCCTCAAACTCAATCAGCCCCAGCATTTT.